This TCR beta chain comes out of a study of vaccination effects on CD4 cells after COVID-19 (dated 2022 in TCRdb). Concerning the study at large: Each participant received two doses of an mRNA SARS-CoV-2 vaccine, either BNT162b2 or mRNA-1273. Cultures from other donors in the study were sequenced using the Oncomine TCR Beta short-read assay on an Illumina iSeq 100. SARS-CoV-2 spike-specific CD4+ TCR repertoires were compared before and after mRNA vaccination in COVID-19 convalescent patients and in infection-naive vaccine recipients. Altogether, over 9 COVID-19 convalescent patients and 4 SARS-CoV-2-naive healthy vaccine recipients made up the full study. Overall results and qualifications from the work: Limitations of the study were the small number of convalescent patients and the absence of early post-infection timepoints. At late post-vaccination timepoints, both infection-induced and vaccine-induced clones showed marked clonal contraction, consistent with waning T cell responses. Among healthy vaccine recipients, nearly all vaccine-induced clones were SARS-CoV-2 mono-reactive, and only 1 of 255 was cross-reactive with common cold coronaviruses.

The germline ends are 12 bases apart after V is trimmed by 0 bases and J by 1 base. CDR1 LNHNV and CDR2 YYDKDF were looked up in the germline V gene (reference sequence). Taken from cysteine to phenylalanine, the CDR3 has 16 residues. Just CDR3 DNA is preserved here, 48 bases in frame from base 1. The ViraFEST assay stimulated PBMC with viral peptide pools and then used TCR sequencing to identify antigen-specific CD4+ T cell clonotypes by expansion. After around eleven days of culture, CD4+ T cells were isolated with the EasySep CD4+ T cell isolation kit. Negative nucleocapsid antibody results before and after vaccination confirmed that the healthy vaccine recipients had no prior SARS-CoV-2 infection. Roughly 2 million PBMC per well were cultured in IMDM with roughly 5% human AB serum, 8 to 10 IU/ml IL-2 and gentamicin, plus 10 ug/ml peptides. On days 3 and 7, half of the culture medium was replaced with fresh IL-2-containing medium. Each peptide stimulation condition was cultured in triplicate wells unless otherwise noted. Using Ficoll-Paque Plus gradient centrifugation, PBMC were separated from whole blood and then either used fresh or cryopreserved at -140C. Overlapping peptide pools spanned the spike proteins of SARS-CoV-2 and the common cold coronaviruses HCoV-NL63, HCoV-OC43 and HCoV-229E. Genomic DNA was extracted from cultured CD4+ T cells with the QIAamp micro DNA kit.

This clone appeared a few times. This receptor's antigen is unknown. No base quality information exists; no much larger clone differs at one position. Receptors were amplified or captured by the immunoSEQ multiplex PCR assay. DNA from the CD4+ T cells that had been cultured and isolated underwent TCR beta CDR3 sequencing. For the original study's pipeline: The analysis removed non-productive TCR sequences, trimmed reads to the CDR3 region, and retained only CDR3s that were 7 or more amino acids long. The MANAFEST web app was used to pick out antigen-specific clonotypes by comparing their expansion in peptide wells with that in reference cultures. For clones to be considered positive, expansion at FDR<0.05 versus reference and all other wells, an odds ratio above 5, and a frequency above 0.1% in two replicate wells were required. Cross-reactive clonotypes were defined as significantly expanded in SARS-CoV-2 spike wells and in at least one common cold coronavirus spike condition. Levenshtein distance calculated with the stringdist R package was used to assess CDR3 similarity, and unrooted trees were constructed with ape in R 3.6.1. This is the immuneACCESS table as TCRdb keeps it, with only in-frame sequences that have V and J called. A part of the clones is gone; compared with another copy, unresolved V genes explain less than half, and the rest is unexplained. That table gives V, J and clone size, and the DNA gave D and trimming. This sample lists under 75,000 clones; around 80% were detected once. The ten largest clonotypes hold 10% to 15% of the sample.

The TCR was taken from a human donor who received a COVID-19 vaccine. Material: CD4+ T cells from PBMCs cultured with SARS-CoV-2 spike peptides, obtained before COVID-19 vaccination. This specimen's cell subset or site label, interpreted: SARS-CoV-2 spike overlapping peptide pool stimulation. The chain is encoded by TRBV15 joined to TRBJ1-1; no confident D gene assignment can be made. The CDR3 is CATSRDSRAWNTEAFF. In nucleotide form, the sequence is TGTGCCACCAGCAGAGATTCACGGGCATGGAACACTGAAGCTTTCTTT.